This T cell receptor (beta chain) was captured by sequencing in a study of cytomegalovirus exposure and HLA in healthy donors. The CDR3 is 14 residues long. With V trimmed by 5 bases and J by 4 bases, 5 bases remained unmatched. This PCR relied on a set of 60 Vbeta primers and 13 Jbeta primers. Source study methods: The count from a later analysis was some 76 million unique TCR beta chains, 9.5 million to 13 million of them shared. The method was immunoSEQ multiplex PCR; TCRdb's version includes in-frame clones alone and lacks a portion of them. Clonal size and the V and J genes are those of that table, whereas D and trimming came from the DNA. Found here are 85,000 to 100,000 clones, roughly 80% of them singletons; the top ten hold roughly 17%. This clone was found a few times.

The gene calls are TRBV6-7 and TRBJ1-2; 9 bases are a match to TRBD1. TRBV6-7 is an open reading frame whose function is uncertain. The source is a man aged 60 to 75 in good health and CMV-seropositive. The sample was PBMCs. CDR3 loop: CASSRDRAFYGYTF. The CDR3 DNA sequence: TGTGCCAGCAGTCGGGACAGGGCTTTCTATGGCTACACCTTC.